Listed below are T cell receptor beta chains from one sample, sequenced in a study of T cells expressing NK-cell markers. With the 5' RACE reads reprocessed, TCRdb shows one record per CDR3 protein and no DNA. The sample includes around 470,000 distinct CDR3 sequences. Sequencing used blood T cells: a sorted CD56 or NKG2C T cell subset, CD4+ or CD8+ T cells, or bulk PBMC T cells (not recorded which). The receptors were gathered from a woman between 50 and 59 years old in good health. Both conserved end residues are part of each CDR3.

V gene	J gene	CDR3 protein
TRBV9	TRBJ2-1	CASVPAGPYNEQFF
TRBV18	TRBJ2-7	CASSLLGEGVEQYF
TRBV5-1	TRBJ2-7	CASSLARLGTYEQYF
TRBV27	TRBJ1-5	CASSSYGQGDQPQHF
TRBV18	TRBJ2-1	CASSYAVYNEQFF
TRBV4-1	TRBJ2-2	CASSHPTRGVGTGELFF
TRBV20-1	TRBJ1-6	CSARDSSIPRGNSPLHF
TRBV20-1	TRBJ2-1	CSARSSGVYEQFF
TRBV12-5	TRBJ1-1	CASGLVPLRASEAFF
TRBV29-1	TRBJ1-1	CSVDSRGGRTEAFF
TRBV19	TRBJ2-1	CASSLWRDNEQFF
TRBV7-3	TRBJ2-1	CASSVGGGGIGNEQFF
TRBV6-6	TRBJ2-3	CASRSKIAGVPDTQYF
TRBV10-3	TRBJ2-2	CAIRRLGELFF
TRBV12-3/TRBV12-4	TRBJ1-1	CASSEPGQGNTEAFF
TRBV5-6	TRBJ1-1	CASSHDRGGRAFF
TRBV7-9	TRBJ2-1	CASSIRTSPNEQFF
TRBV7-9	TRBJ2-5	CASSPGDHIQETQYF
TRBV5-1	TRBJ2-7	CASSLSSGDTYEQYF
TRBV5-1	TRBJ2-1	CASSLLSDNNEQFF
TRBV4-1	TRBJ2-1	CASRLGRLWFF
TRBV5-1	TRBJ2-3	CASSLTGTPGDTQYF
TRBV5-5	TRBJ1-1	CASSLAASTNTEAFF
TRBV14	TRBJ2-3	CASSAHRGQLTDTQYF
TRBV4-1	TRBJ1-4	CASSQIRVANEKLFF